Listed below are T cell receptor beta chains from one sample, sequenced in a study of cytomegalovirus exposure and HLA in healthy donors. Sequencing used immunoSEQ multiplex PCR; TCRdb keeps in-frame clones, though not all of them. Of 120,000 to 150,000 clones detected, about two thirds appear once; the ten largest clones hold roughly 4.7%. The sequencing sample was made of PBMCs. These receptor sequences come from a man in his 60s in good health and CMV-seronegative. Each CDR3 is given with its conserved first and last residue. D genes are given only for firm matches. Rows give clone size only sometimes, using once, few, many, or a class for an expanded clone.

CDR3 protein: CASSERVAGGNNEQFF; CDR3 DNA: TGTGCCAGCAGTGAAAGGGTAGCGGGGGGGAACAATGAGCAGTTCTTC; D gene: TRBD2; clone size: .; J gene: TRBJ2-1; V gene: TRBV6-1
CDR3 protein: CASSLKSGKGETQYF; CDR3 DNA: TGTGCCAGCAGCTTGAAGTCAGGGAAGGGGGAGACCCAGTACTTC; D gene: .; clone size: .; J gene: TRBJ2-5; V gene: TRBV5-6
CDR3 protein: CASSKGQNYGYTF; CDR3 DNA: TGTGCCAGCAGTAAGGGACAGAACTATGGCTACACCTTC; D gene: TRBD1; clone size: .; J gene: TRBJ1-2; V gene: TRBV6-1
CDR3 protein: CASSVEGLGLYGYTF; CDR3 DNA: TGTGCCAGCAGCGTTGAGGGATTGGGACTCTATGGCTACACCTTC; D gene: .; clone size: .; J gene: TRBJ1-2; V gene: TRBV9
CDR3 protein: CASSLREGGAFF; CDR3 DNA: TGTGCCAGCAGCCTTCGGGAGGGAGGAGCTTTCTTT; D gene: .; clone size: .; J gene: TRBJ1-1; V gene: TRBV14
CDR3 protein: CASRTQDRRETQYF; CDR3 DNA: TGTGCCAGCAGAACCCAAGACAGGAGAGAGACCCAGTACTTC; D gene: .; clone size: few; J gene: TRBJ2-5; V gene: TRBV28
CDR3 protein: CASTRMGGIEKLFF; CDR3 DNA: TGTGCCAGCACCAGAATGGGGGGGATCGAAAAACTGTTTTTT; D gene: .; clone size: .; J gene: TRBJ1-4; V gene: TRBV6-1
CDR3 protein: CASSRGDSGNTIYF; CDR3 DNA: TGTGCCAGTAGTCGGGGGGACTCTGGAAACACCATATATTTT; D gene: .; clone size: .; J gene: TRBJ1-3; V gene: TRBV19
CDR3 protein: CSVLTGSGDEQFF; CDR3 DNA: TGCAGCGTTTTGACAGGGTCGGGCGATGAGCAGTTCTTC; D gene: TRBD1; clone size: .; J gene: TRBJ2-1; V gene: TRBV29-1
CDR3 protein: CASSSGTLPYEQYF; CDR3 DNA: TGTGCCAGTAGTTCCGGGACTCTCCCCTACGAGCAGTACTTC; D gene: .; clone size: .; J gene: TRBJ2-7; V gene: TRBV19
CDR3 protein: CSSSIFGADTGELFF; CDR3 DNA: TGTTCCAGCAGCATTTTCGGAGCCGACACCGGGGAGCTGTTTTTT; D gene: .; clone size: .; J gene: TRBJ2-2; V gene: TRBV7-9
CDR3 protein: CASSSRLAGATDTQYF; CDR3 DNA: TGTGCCAGCAGCTCTCGACTAGCGGGAGCCACAGATACGCAGTATTTT; D gene: TRBD2; clone size: .; J gene: TRBJ2-3; V gene: TRBV11-3
CDR3 protein: CASSLDIPGAGSYEQYF; CDR3 DNA: TGCGCCAGCAGCTTGGATATCCCAGGCGCAGGTTCCTACGAGCAGTACTTC; D gene: .; clone size: .; J gene: TRBJ2-7; V gene: TRBV5-1
CDR3 protein: CASSEARQGRGYYGYTF; CDR3 DNA: TGTGCCAGCAGTGAGGCCCGACAGGGAAGAGGTTACTATGGCTACACCTTC; D gene: TRBD1; clone size: .; J gene: TRBJ1-2; V gene: TRBV6-1
CDR3 protein: CASSPGRARNTEAFF; CDR3 DNA: TGTGCCAGCTCACCTGGGAGGGCGCGGAACACTGAAGCTTTCTTT; D gene: .; clone size: few; J gene: TRBJ1-1; V gene: TRBV18
CDR3 protein: CASSRTGGFSTDTQYF; CDR3 DNA: TGTGCCAGCAGCAGGACAGGGGGTTTCTCCACAGATACGCAGTATTTT; D gene: TRBD1; clone size: .; J gene: TRBJ2-3; V gene: TRBV7-8
CDR3 protein: CASSPRTGNGYTF; CDR3 DNA: TGTGCCAGCAGTCCTAGAACAGGGAACGGCTACACCTTC; D gene: .; clone size: few; J gene: TRBJ1-2; V gene: TRBV27
CDR3 protein: CASGEQGYFDPQHF; CDR3 DNA: TGTGCCAGCGGAGAACAGGGGTACTTTGATCCCCAGCATTTT; D gene: TRBD1; clone size: .; J gene: TRBJ1-5; V gene: TRBV2
CDR3 protein: CASSPGRGGTEAFF; CDR3 DNA: TGTGCCAGCAGCCCTGGGAGAGGGGGCACTGAAGCTTTCTTT; D gene: .; clone size: .; J gene: TRBJ1-1; V gene: TRBV7-6
CDR3 protein: CASSADRGGNQPQHF; CDR3 DNA: TGTGCCAGCTCCGCAGACAGGGGGGGCAATCAGCCCCAGCATTTT; D gene: TRBD1; clone size: .; J gene: TRBJ1-5; V gene: TRBV18
CDR3 protein: CASTLQAASTDTQYF; CDR3 DNA: TGTGCCAGCACCCTCCAAGCGGCGAGCACAGATACGCAGTATTTT; D gene: .; clone size: .; J gene: TRBJ2-3; V gene: TRBV27
CDR3 protein: CASSLAVTAYGYTF; CDR3 DNA: TGCGCCAGCAGCTTGGCGGTGACAGCTTATGGCTACACCTTC; D gene: .; clone size: few; J gene: TRBJ1-2; V gene: TRBV5-1
CDR3 protein: CASSPGERVITDTQYF; CDR3 DNA: TGTGCCTCCAGCCCGGGGGAGCGGGTCATCACAGATACGCAGTATTTT; D gene: .; clone size: .; J gene: TRBJ2-3; V gene: TRBV30
CDR3 protein: CASSMAAGRPGANVLTF; CDR3 DNA: TGTGCCAGTAGTATGGCTGCAGGGCGCCCTGGGGCCAACGTCCTGACTTTC; D gene: .; clone size: .; J gene: TRBJ2-6; V gene: TRBV19
CDR3 protein: CASKRGQNNSPLHF; CDR3 DNA: TGTGCCAGCAAAAGGGGGCAGAATAATTCACCCCTCCACTTT; D gene: TRBD1; clone size: .; J gene: TRBJ1-6; V gene: TRBV27
CDR3 protein: CASTGPGGEQYF; CDR3 DNA: TGTGCCAGCACCGGCCCAGGGGGCGAGCAGTACTTC; D gene: TRBD1; clone size: .; J gene: TRBJ2-7; V gene: TRBV5-6
CDR3 protein: CASSPGHVNYGYTF; CDR3 DNA: TGTGCCAGCAGCCCCGGACACGTCAACTATGGCTACACCTTC; D gene: .; clone size: few; J gene: TRBJ1-2; V gene: TRBV7-2
CDR3 protein: CASGRDSYEQYF; CDR3 DNA: TGTGCCAGCGGGCGGGACTCCTACGAGCAGTACTTC; D gene: .; clone size: .; J gene: TRBJ2-7; V gene: TRBV28
CDR3 protein: CASSGGTSGSYNEQFF; CDR3 DNA: TGCGCCAGCAGCGGAGGGACTAGCGGGAGCTACAATGAGCAGTTCTTC; D gene: TRBD2; clone size: few; J gene: TRBJ2-1; V gene: TRBV5-1
CDR3 protein: CASSLSGGNEAFF; CDR3 DNA: TGTGCCAGCAGCTTAAGCGGGGGTAATGAAGCTTTCTTT; D gene: .; clone size: .; J gene: TRBJ1-1; V gene: TRBV7-2
CDR3 protein: CAWSVGGQVIGVGYTF; CDR3 DNA: TGTGCCTGGAGTGTAGGGGGACAGGTTATTGGGGTAGGCTACACCTTC; D gene: TRBD1; clone size: .; J gene: TRBJ1-2; V gene: TRBV30
CDR3 protein: CASSRSFYRGETQYF; CDR3 DNA: TGTGCCAGCAGTCGATCTTTCTACAGAGGGGAGACCCAGTACTTC; D gene: .; clone size: .; J gene: TRBJ2-5; V gene: TRBV6-5
CDR3 protein: CASSPGAGMGTEAFF; CDR3 DNA: TGTGCCAGTTCCCCAGGAGCAGGGATGGGTACTGAAGCTTTCTTT; D gene: .; clone size: .; J gene: TRBJ1-1; V gene: TRBV19
CDR3 protein: CASSQDLMISSYEQYF; CDR3 DNA: TGTGCCAGCAGCCAAGATTTGATGATTAGCTCCTACGAGCAGTACTTC; D gene: .; clone size: .; J gene: TRBJ2-7; V gene: TRBV4-2
CDR3 protein: CASTLFEGQGEDEQYF; CDR3 DNA: TGTGCCAGCACCCTCTTCGAGGGACAGGGAGAGGACGAGCAGTACTTC; D gene: TRBD1; clone size: once; J gene: TRBJ2-7; V gene: TRBV5-4
CDR3 protein: CASRRASGSSSYNEQFF; CDR3 DNA: TGTGCCAGCAGGAGAGCTAGCGGTTCGAGCTCCTACAATGAGCAGTTCTTC; D gene: TRBD2; clone size: .; J gene: TRBJ2-1; V gene: TRBV27
CDR3 protein: CASSQDRTYPPYEQYF; CDR3 DNA: TGCGCCAGCAGCCAAGATCGGACATATCCCCCCTACGAGCAGTACTTC; D gene: .; clone size: .; J gene: TRBJ2-7; V gene: TRBV4-1
CDR3 protein: CASSRDRVEQFF; CDR3 DNA: TGTGCCAGCAGCCGAGACAGGGTGGAGCAGTTCTTC; D gene: TRBD1; clone size: few; J gene: TRBJ2-1; V gene: TRBV7-9
CDR3 protein: CASSLSTSNTEAFF; CDR3 DNA: TGTGCCAGCAGCTTATCGACATCGAACACTGAAGCTTTCTTT; D gene: .; clone size: .; J gene: TRBJ1-1; V gene: TRBV7-2
CDR3 protein: CASSSPGTGNYEQYF; CDR3 DNA: TGTGCCAGCAGTTCCCCCGGGACAGGGAACTACGAGCAGTACTTC; D gene: TRBD1; clone size: .; J gene: TRBJ2-7; V gene: TRBV27
CDR3 protein: CASNSPAGKNTEAFF; CDR3 DNA: TGTGCCAGTAACTCCCCGGCAGGGAAGAACACTGAAGCTTTCTTT; D gene: .; clone size: .; J gene: TRBJ1-1; V gene: TRBV19
CDR3 protein: CASSGRGGRAKNIQYF; CDR3 DNA: TGTGCCAGCAGCGGGCGAGGGGGCCGAGCCAAAAACATTCAGTACTTC; D gene: TRBD1; clone size: .; J gene: TRBJ2-4; V gene: TRBV27
CDR3 protein: CASRWTSGRGETQYF; CDR3 DNA: TGTGCCAGCAGGTGGACTAGCGGGAGGGGAGAGACCCAGTACTTC; D gene: TRBD2; clone size: once; J gene: TRBJ2-5; V gene: TRBV11-2
CDR3 protein: CASSVGGQAPSGANVLTF; CDR3 DNA: TGTGCCAGCAGTGTTGGGGGACAGGCGCCCTCTGGGGCCAACGTCCTGACTTTC; D gene: TRBD1; clone size: .; J gene: TRBJ2-6; V gene: TRBV25-1
CDR3 protein: CASSPGQGRMDTQYF; CDR3 DNA: TGCGCCAGCAGCCCCGGACAGGGGAGAATGGATACGCAGTATTTT; D gene: TRBD1; clone size: .; J gene: TRBJ2-3; V gene: TRBV5-1
CDR3 protein: CASSRRNGAREQYF; CDR3 DNA: TGTGCCAGCAGCCGTAGAAATGGGGCCCGCGAGCAGTACTTC; D gene: .; clone size: few; J gene: TRBJ2-7; V gene: TRBV9
CDR3 protein: CASKGPGATGELFF; CDR3 DNA: TGTGCCAGCAAGGGGCCAGGGGCAACCGGGGAGCTGTTTTTT; D gene: .; clone size: .; J gene: TRBJ2-2; V gene: TRBV6-5
CDR3 protein: CAWRTDYGYTF; CDR3 DNA: TGTGCCTGGAGAACGGACTATGGCTACACCTTC; D gene: .; clone size: .; J gene: TRBJ1-2; V gene: TRBV30
CDR3 protein: CASRRFGRAYEQYF; CDR3 DNA: TGTGCCAGCAGACGATTTGGCAGGGCCTACGAGCAGTACTTC; D gene: .; clone size: .; J gene: TRBJ2-7; V gene: TRBV28
CDR3 protein: CASSLDSSYEQYF; CDR3 DNA: TGTGCCAGCAGCTTGGACAGTTCCTACGAGCAGTACTTC; D gene: .; clone size: once; J gene: TRBJ2-7; V gene: TRBV7-2
CDR3 protein: CSVETRLAGGEQFF; CDR3 DNA: TGCAGCGTTGAAACGAGACTAGCGGGAGGTGAGCAGTTCTTC; D gene: TRBD2; clone size: .; J gene: TRBJ2-1; V gene: TRBV29-1
CDR3 protein: CAWGRANANYGYTF; CDR3 DNA: TGTGCCTGGGGGCGGGCAAACGCTAACTATGGCTACACCTTC; D gene: .; clone size: .; J gene: TRBJ1-2; V gene: TRBV30
CDR3 protein: CASSLRDRDEKLFF; CDR3 DNA: TGCGCCAGCAGCTTGAGGGACAGGGACGAAAAACTGTTTTTT; D gene: TRBD1; clone size: few; J gene: TRBJ1-4; V gene: TRBV5-1
CDR3 protein: CASSLDVRGTEAFF; CDR3 DNA: TGCGCCAGCAGCTTGGACGTCAGGGGCACTGAAGCTTTCTTT; D gene: .; clone size: .; J gene: TRBJ1-1; V gene: TRBV5-1
CDR3 protein: CASSLEGGFYEQYF; CDR3 DNA: TGCGCCAGCAGCTTGGAAGGAGGGTTCTACGAGCAGTACTTC; D gene: .; clone size: .; J gene: TRBJ2-7; V gene: TRBV5-1
CDR3 protein: CASSPREGRTEAFF; CDR3 DNA: TGTGCCAGCTCACCAAGGGAGGGAAGAACTGAAGCTTTCTTT; D gene: .; clone size: .; J gene: TRBJ1-1; V gene: TRBV18
CDR3 protein: CASSLRSNQPQHF; CDR3 DNA: TGTGCCAGCAGCTTGCGTAGCAATCAGCCCCAGCATTTT; D gene: .; clone size: .; J gene: TRBJ1-5; V gene: TRBV7-6
CDR3 protein: CASSSQTGGVADTQYF; CDR3 DNA: TGCGCCAGCAGCTCTCAAACGGGGGGGGTCGCAGATACGCAGTATTTT; D gene: TRBD2; clone size: .; J gene: TRBJ2-3; V gene: TRBV5-1
CDR3 protein: CASIVGVTYEQYF; CDR3 DNA: TGTGCCAGCATTGTAGGGGTAACCTACGAGCAGTACTTC; D gene: .; clone size: once; J gene: TRBJ2-7; V gene: TRBV28